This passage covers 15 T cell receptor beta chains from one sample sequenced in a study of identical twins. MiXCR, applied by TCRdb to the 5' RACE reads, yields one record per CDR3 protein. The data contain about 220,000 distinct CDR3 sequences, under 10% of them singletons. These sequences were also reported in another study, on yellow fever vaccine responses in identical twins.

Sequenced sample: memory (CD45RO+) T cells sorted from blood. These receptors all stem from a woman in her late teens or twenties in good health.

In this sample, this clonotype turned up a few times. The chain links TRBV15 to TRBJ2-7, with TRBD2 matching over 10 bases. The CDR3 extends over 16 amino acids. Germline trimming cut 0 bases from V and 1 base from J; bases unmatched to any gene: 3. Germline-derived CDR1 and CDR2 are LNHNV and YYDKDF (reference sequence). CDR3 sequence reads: CATSRDQREGSYEQYF. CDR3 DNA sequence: TGTGCCACCAGCAGAGATCAGCGGGAGGGATCCTACGAGCAGTACTTC.

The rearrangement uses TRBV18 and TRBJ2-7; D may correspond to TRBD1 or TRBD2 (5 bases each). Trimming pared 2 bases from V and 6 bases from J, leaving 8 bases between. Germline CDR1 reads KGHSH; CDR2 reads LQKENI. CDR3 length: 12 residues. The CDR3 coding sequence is TGTGCCAGCTCACCAAATGGGGGCGAGCAGTACTTC. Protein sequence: CASSPNGGEQYF.

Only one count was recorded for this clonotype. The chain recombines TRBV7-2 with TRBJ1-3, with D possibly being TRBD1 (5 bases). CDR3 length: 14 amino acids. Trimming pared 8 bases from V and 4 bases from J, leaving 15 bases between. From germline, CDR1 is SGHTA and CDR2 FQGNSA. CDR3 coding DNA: TGTGCCAGCCACCGCGGGGGATTAGGAAACACCATATATTTT. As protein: CASHRGGLGNTIYF.

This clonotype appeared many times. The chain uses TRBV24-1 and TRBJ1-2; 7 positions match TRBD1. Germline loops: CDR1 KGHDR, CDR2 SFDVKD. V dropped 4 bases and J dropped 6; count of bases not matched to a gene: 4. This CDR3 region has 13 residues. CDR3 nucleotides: TGTGCCACCAGTGACCCTGACAGGGATGGCTACACCTTC. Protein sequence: CATSDPDRDGYTF.

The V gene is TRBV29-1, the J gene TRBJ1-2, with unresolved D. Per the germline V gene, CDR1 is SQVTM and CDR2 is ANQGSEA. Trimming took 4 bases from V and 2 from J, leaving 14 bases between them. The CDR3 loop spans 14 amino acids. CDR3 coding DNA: TGCAGCGTTGTCAGGCCAGGCCACAACTATGGCTACACCTTC. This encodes CSVVRPGHNYGYTF.

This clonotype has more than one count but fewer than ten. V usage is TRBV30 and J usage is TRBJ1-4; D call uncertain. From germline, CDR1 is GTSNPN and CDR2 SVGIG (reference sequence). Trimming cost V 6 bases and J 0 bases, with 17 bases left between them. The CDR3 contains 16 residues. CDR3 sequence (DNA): TGTGCCTGCCTCAGAGGACTTTACGCAACTAATGAAAAACTGTTTTTT. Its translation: CACLRGLYATNEKLFF.

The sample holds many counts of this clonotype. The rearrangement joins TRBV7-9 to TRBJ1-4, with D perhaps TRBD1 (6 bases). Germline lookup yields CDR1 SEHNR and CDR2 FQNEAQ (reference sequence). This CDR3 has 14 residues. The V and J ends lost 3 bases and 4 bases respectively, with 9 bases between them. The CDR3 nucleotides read TGTGCCAGCAGCTTCCGGACAGTTAATGAAAAACTGTTTTTT. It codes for CASSFRTVNEKLFF.

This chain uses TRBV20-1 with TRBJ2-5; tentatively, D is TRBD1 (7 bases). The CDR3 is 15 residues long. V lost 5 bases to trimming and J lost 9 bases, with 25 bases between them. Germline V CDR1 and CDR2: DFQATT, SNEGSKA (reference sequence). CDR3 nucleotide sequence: TGCAGTGCTCCGGCACGGGGAGCGGCAGGGGGGCCCCAGTACTTC. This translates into CSAPARGAAGGPQYF.

The CDR3 nucleotides read TGCGCCAGCAGCCAAGTCCCCACTAGCGGGAGTATGGATACGCAGTATTTT. The encoded protein is CASSQVPTSGSMDTQYF. The genes are TRBV4-3 and TRBJ2-3; 11 positions agree with TRBD2. Germline V CDR1 and CDR2: LGHNA, YSLEER. V lost 1 base to trimming and J lost 6 bases; unmatched junction nucleotides: 9. The CDR3 is 17 residues long.

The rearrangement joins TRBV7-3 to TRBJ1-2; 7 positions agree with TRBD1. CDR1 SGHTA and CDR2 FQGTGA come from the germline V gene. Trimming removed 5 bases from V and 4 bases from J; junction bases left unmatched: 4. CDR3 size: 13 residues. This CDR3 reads CASSSRDSYGYTF. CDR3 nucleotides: TGTGCCAGCAGCAGCCGGGACAGCTATGGCTACACCTTC.

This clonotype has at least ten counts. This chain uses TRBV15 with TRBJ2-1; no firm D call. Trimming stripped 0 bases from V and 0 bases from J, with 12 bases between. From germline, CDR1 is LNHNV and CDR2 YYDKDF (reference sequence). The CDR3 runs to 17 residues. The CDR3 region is CATSRDATFGSYNEQFF. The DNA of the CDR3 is TGTGCCACCAGCAGAGATGCAACTTTTGGCTCCTACAATGAGCAGTTCTTC.

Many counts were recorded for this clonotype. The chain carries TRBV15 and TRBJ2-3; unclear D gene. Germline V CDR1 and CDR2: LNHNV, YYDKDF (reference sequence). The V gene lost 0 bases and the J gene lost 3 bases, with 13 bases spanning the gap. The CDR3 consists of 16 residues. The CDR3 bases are TGTGCCACCAGCAGAGATGGGCGTTTTGAAACAGATACGCAGTATTTT. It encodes CATSRDGRFETDTQYF. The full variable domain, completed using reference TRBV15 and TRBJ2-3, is DAMVIQNPRYQVTQFGKPVTLSCSQTLNHNVMYWYQQKSSQAPKLLFHYYDKDFNNEADTPDNFQSRRPNTSFCFLDIRSPGLGDTAMYLCATSRDGRFETDTQYFGPGTRLTVL.

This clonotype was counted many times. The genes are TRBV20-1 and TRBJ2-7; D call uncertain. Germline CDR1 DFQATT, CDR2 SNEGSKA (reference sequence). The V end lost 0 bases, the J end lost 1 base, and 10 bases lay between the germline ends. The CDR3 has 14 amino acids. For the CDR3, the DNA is TGCAGTGCTAGAGATCCCTTGGGGTCCTACGAGCAGTACTTC. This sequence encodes CSARDPLGSYEQYF.

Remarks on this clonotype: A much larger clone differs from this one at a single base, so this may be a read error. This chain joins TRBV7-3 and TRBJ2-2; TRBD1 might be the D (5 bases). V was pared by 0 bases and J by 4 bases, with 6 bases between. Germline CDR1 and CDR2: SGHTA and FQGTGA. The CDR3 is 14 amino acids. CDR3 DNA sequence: TGTGCCAGCAGCTTAACAAGGGGCACCGGGGAGCTGTTTTTT. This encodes CASSLTRGTGELFF.

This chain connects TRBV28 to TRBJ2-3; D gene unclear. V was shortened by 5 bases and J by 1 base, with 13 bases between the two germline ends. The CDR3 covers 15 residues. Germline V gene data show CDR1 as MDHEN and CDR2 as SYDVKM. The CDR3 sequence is CASSQAHLGTDTQYF. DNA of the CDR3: TGTGCCAGCAGTCAGGCCCATCTAGGCACAGATACGCAGTATTTT. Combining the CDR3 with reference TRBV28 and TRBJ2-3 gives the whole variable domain DVKVTQSSRYLVKRTGEKVFLECVQDMDHENMFWYRQDPGLGLRLIYFSYDVKMKEKGDIPEGYSVSREKKERFSLILESASTNQTSMYLCASSQAHLGTDTQYFGPGTRLTVL.